This T cell receptor beta chain was profiled in a study of OX40 agonist ivuxolimab in advanced cancers. Whole-study context: At under 85% male, the cohort had a mean age of about 60 years, ranging from about 23 to 79.

Produced via immunoSEQ multiplex PCR; TCRdb's table is partial and in-frame only. This table holds some 90,000 clones, more than 75% found once. This clone has only one observation. Its target is not known. Germline V gives CDR1 SGHRS, CDR2 YFSETQ. V was pared by 4 bases and J by 3 bases, with 17 bases between. The CDR3 is 16 amino acids. Notes on the study in general: Clonal expansion in partial responders at 0.1-3.0 mg/kg ranked among the lowest. Compared with CD4+, CD8+ T cells on average had more expanded clones.

This specimen consisted of CD4+ or CD8+ T cells sorted from blood, obtained in a trial of the OX40 agonist ivuxolimab. The rearrangement joins TRBV5-1 to TRBJ2-1; D gene ambiguous. This sequence was found in an adult with an advanced solid tumor such as melanoma, head and neck, liver or kidney cancer. The chain's CDR3 is CASSLDDTGSYNEQFF. CDR3 bases: TGCGCCAGCAGCCTCGACGATACGGGCAGCTACAATGAGCAGTTCTTC.